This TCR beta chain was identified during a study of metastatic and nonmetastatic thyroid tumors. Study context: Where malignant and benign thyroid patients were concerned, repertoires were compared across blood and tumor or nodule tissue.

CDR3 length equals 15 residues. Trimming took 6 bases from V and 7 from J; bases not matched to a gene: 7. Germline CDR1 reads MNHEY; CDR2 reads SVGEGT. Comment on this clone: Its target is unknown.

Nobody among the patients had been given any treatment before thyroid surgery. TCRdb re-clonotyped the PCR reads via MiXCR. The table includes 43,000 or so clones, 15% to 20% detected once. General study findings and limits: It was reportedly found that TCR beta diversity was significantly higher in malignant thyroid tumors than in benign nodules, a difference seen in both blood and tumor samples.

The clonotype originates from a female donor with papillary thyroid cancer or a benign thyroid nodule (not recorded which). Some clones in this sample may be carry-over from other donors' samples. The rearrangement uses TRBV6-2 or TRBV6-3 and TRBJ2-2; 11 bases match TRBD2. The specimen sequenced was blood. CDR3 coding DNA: TGTGCCAGCAGAACTAGCGGGAGTTCGGACGGGGAGCTGTTTTTT. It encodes CASRTSGSSDGELFF.